The 22 T cell receptor beta chains below were found in one sample sequenced in a study of blood T cell repertoires in COVID-19. TCRdb keeps only in-frame clones here, not all; method: immunoSEQ multiplex PCR. Found here are a few hundred thousand clones, just over 85% of them singletons; the top ten hold 3.5% to 4%. The sequenced material came from PBMCs or T cells enriched from blood (not recorded which). The source of these receptors is a woman aged 40 to 55 with acute COVID-19.

V and J are TRBV6-1 and TRBJ2-3; TRBD2 matches at 11 bases. The germline gives CDR1 MNHNS, CDR2 SASEGT. V lost 5 bases to trimming and J lost 6 bases; unmatched junction nucleotides: 7. This CDR3 spans 15 amino acids. CDR3 loop: CASSILAGVADTQYF. In DNA form, the CDR3 reads TGTGCCAGCAGTATACTAGCGGGAGTAGCCGATACGCAGTATTTT.

This clone was observed at least ten times. The chain links TRBV7-6 to TRBJ1-6; tentatively, D is TRBD1 (6 bases). The length of the CDR3 is 16 residues. CDR1 SGHVS and CDR2 FNYEAQ come from the germline V gene. Between the trimmed V and J ends, which lost 4 bases and 5 bases, there was a span of 15 bases. CDR3 sequence: CASSSGGRLDNSPLHF. CDR3 DNA: TGTGCCAGCAGCTCGGGGGGCCGCTTAGATAATTCACCCCTCCACTTT.

This chain uses TRBV28 with TRBJ1-5; the match to TRBD1 covers 7 bases. The V segment lost 5 bases and the J segment 7 bases; nucleotides outside the gene matches: 8. This CDR3 spans 14 amino acids. CDR1 and CDR2 (germline): MDHEN, SYDVKM. The CDR3 DNA follows: TGTGCCAGCAGTGCAGGACAGGCTAAGCAGCCCCAGCATTTT. Translating it yields CASSAGQAKQPQHF.

The DNA of the CDR3 is TGTGCCAGCTCACAACTTAACAGGGAGACTGAAGCTTTCTTT. Amino acids: CASSQLNRETEAFF. This rearrangement joins TRBV18 to TRBJ1-1; maybe TRBD1 (6 bases). Germline V gene sequence: CDR1 KGHSH, CDR2 LQKENI. This CDR3 is built from 14 residues. Trimming removed 4 bases at V and 5 bases at J, with 14 bases between. Drawing the rest from reference TRBV18 and TRBJ1-1, the complete variable domain is NAGVMQNPRHLVRRRGQEARLRCSPMKGHSHVYWYRQLPEEGLKFMVYLQKENIIDESGMPKERFSAEFPKEGPSILRIQQVVRGDSAAYFCASSQLNRETEAFFGQGTRLTVV.

V usage is TRBV7-6 and J usage is TRBJ2-2; a possible D gene is TRBD2 (5 bases). The CDR3 extends over 16 amino acids. Germline CDR1 is SGHVS and CDR2 is FNYEAQ. V lost 5 bases and J 1 base, leaving 14 bases between the germline ends. The CDR3: CASSPGQAVNTGELFF. The CDR3 DNA sequence: TGTGCCAGCAGCCCAGGTCAAGCGGTGAACACCGGGGAGCTGTTTTTT.

The chain couples TRBV7-2 to TRBJ2-7; TRBD2 matches at 11 bases. Per the germline V gene, CDR1 is SGHTA and CDR2 is FQGNSA. V lost 6 bases to trimming and J lost 2 bases; unmatched junction nucleotides: 3. The CDR3 has 14 residues. The CDR3 spells CASSRLAGTYEQYF. The DNA of the CDR3 is TGTGCCAGCAGTAGACTAGCGGGAACCTACGAGCAGTACTTC. The full variable domain, with the rest looked up from reference TRBV7-2 and TRBJ2-7, is GAGVSQSPSNKVTEKGKDVELRCDPISGHTALYWYRQSLGQGLEFLIYFQGNSAPDKSGLPSDRFSAERTGGSVSTLTIQRTQQEDSAVYLCASSRLAGTYEQYFGPGTRLTVT.

The rearrangement links TRBV30 to TRBJ1-2; 7 positions agree with TRBD1. The CDR3 length is 12 residues. Germline loops: CDR1 GTSNPN, CDR2 SVGIG (reference sequence). The junction had 8 bases not matched to a gene; V was cut back by 5 bases and J by 8 bases. The CDR3 nucleotides are TGTGCCTGGGCTTTAACAGGGGTCGGCTACACCTTC. Translated, it gives CAWALTGVGYTF.

This clone was seen only once. The chain recombines TRBV13 with TRBJ2-2; TRBD2 matches 11 bases. The CDR3 is 16 amino acids. Trimming at V came to 2 bases and at J to 6 bases, leaving 5 bases not matched to a gene. CDR1 is PRHDT and CDR2 is FYEKMQ in the germline V gene (reference sequence). This chain's CDR3 is CASSLSASGRSGELFF. CDR3 bases: TGTGCCAGCAGCTTAAGTGCTAGCGGGAGGTCCGGGGAGCTGTTTTTT.

V is TRBV21-1 and J is TRBJ2-7; whether TRBD2, the table's D call, matches the DNA was not checked. TRBV21-1 is shown as a pseudogene. The CDR3 is 19 amino acids. The CDR3 sequence is CASSKAEGLAGKGSYEQYF. In nucleotides, the CDR3 is TGTGCCAGCAGCAAAGCTGAGGGACTAGCGGGAAAGGGGTCCTACGAGCAGTACTTC.

The chain employs TRBV28 and TRBJ2-7; 10 bases agree with TRBD1. This CDR3 has 15 residues. The V segment lost 7 bases and the J segment 6 bases; nucleotides outside the gene matches: 12. Germline CDR1 and CDR2: MDHEN and SYDVKM. The CDR3 bases are TGTGCCAGCAACCTCGGAGGACAGGGGGGACCCGAGCAGTACTTC. Its protein product is CASNLGGQGGPEQYF.

This chain connects TRBV28 to TRBJ2-7; a weak D match, TRBD2 (5 bases). The CDR3 runs 14 residues. The germline gives CDR1 MDHEN, CDR2 SYDVKM. The V and J ends lost 8 bases and 4 bases respectively, with 18 bases between them. The CDR3 loop reads CASGVGVRFYEQYF. Here the CDR3 DNA reads TGTGCCAGCGGGGTGGGAGTCAGGTTTTACGAGCAGTACTTC.

This sequence joins TRBV18 and TRBJ2-6; 12 bases are shared with TRBD1. With V trimmed by 6 bases and J by 3 bases, 12 bases remained unmatched. Germline V CDR1 and CDR2: KGHSH, LQKENI. The CDR3 is 19 amino acids. The CDR3 DNA sequence: TGTGCCAGCTCCACGACCTGGGGACAGGGGGCTGGTGGGGCCAACGTCCTGACTTTC. Translating gives CASSTTWGQGAGGANVLTF.

The DNA of the CDR3 is TGTGCCAGCAGCTTGGGACAGGGGGCCTACAATGAGCAGTTCTTC. Its translation: CASSLGQGAYNEQFF. The chain employs TRBV5-6 and TRBJ2-1; the match to TRBD1 covers 9 bases. With 0 bases clipped from V and 2 bases from J, the junction kept 0 bases outside the gene matches. Germline lookup yields CDR1 SGHDT and CDR2 YYEEEE. The CDR3 spans 15 residues.

CDR3 nucleotide sequence: TGTGCCAGCGGAGGCGGGAGTGGCAACAATGAGCAGTTCTTC. Amino acids: CASGGGSGNNEQFF. V usage is TRBV6-5 and J usage is TRBJ2-1; TRBD2 matches 7 bases. This CDR3 comprises 14 residues. V was pared by 8 bases and J by 5 bases, with 9 bases of the junction left unmatched. CDR1 and CDR2 (germline): MNHEY, SVGAGI.

This sequence joins TRBV15 and TRBJ1-1; 8 positions match TRBD1. Germline V gives CDR1 LNHNV, CDR2 YYDKDF (reference sequence). Trimming removed 1 base from V and 0 bases from J; junction bases left unmatched: 1. This CDR3 spans 15 amino acids. The CDR3 DNA reads as TGTGCCACCAGCAGAGGGACAGGGATGAACACTGAAGCTTTCTTT. Translated, it gives CATSRGTGMNTEAFF.

This chain joins TRBV13 and TRBJ1-1, with TRBD1 as a possible D gene (5 bases). The V and J ends lost 2 bases and 10 bases respectively, with 14 bases between them. This CDR3 has 13 amino acids. Germline CDR1 PRHDT, CDR2 FYEKMQ (reference sequence). CDR3 coding DNA: TGTGCCAGCAGCTTACGGGGGTCGTCGACAGCTTTCTTT. This gives the protein CASSLRGSSTAFF.

The chain recombines TRBV7-9 with TRBJ2-5; possibly TRBD2 for D (6 bases). V lost 5 bases and J 5 bases, leaving 21 bases between the germline ends. CDR1 is SEHNR and CDR2 is FQNEAQ in the germline V gene (reference sequence). This CDR3 has 16 residues. In DNA form, the CDR3 reads TGTGCCAGCAGCATAACGGGACCGACTCGGGGGGAGACCCAGTACTTC. It specifies CASSITGPTRGETQYF.

The chain is built from TRBV28 and TRBJ1-2; 8 nucleotides align to TRBD1. V lost 6 bases and J lost 2; bases outside the gene matches: 5. Per the germline V gene, CDR1 is MDHEN and CDR2 is SYDVKM. This CDR3 has 14 amino acids. In DNA form, the CDR3 reads TGTGCCAGCAGCGAGGACAGGGCGAACTATGGCTACACCTTC. This codes for CASSEDRANYGYTF.

V gene TRBV7-2 combines with J gene TRBJ1-1, with D unclear. V gave up 2 bases and J gave up 0 bases, with 7 bases separating them. Germline V gene sequence: CDR1 SGHTA, CDR2 FQGNSA. This CDR3 is built from 14 residues. The CDR3 loop reads CASSLRQLNTEAFF. The CDR3 region has the DNA TGTGCCAGCAGCTTAAGACAATTGAACACTGAAGCTTTCTTT.

This clone occurred a few times. The chain is built from TRBV19 and TRBJ2-7, with 8 bases matching TRBD1. In germline, CDR1 is LNHDA, CDR2 SQIVND (reference sequence). The length of the CDR3 is 14 residues. Trimming at V came to 5 bases and at J to 4 bases, leaving 7 bases not matched to a gene. The CDR3 loop is CASSPGGKRYEQYF. In DNA form, the CDR3 reads TGTGCCAGTAGTCCAGGGGGCAAAAGGTACGAGCAGTACTTC.

The V and J genes are TRBV27 and TRBJ2-5, with D tentatively TRBD2 (6 bases). The CDR3 covers 15 residues. Trimming took off 2 bases at V and 5 bases at J, with 15 bases between the two ends. The germline gives CDR1 MNHEY, CDR2 SMNVEV (reference sequence). The chain's CDR3 is CASSLKGLSGETQYF. The CDR3 nucleotides are TGTGCCAGCAGTTTAAAGGGACTCTCTGGGGAGACCCAGTACTTC.

This sequence joins TRBV27 and TRBJ2-3; perhaps TRBD1 as D (6 bases). The V and J ends lost 1 base and 5 bases respectively, with 10 bases between them. The CDR3 is 14 amino acids. Germline assignment: CDR1 MNHEY and CDR2 SMNVEV (reference sequence). The chain's CDR3 is CASSLYRDVDTQYF. In DNA form, the CDR3 reads TGTGCCAGCAGTTTATACAGGGATGTAGATACGCAGTATTTT.